This T cell receptor beta chain is drawn from a study of OX40 agonist ivuxolimab in advanced cancers. The V gene's germline CDR1 is DFQATT and CDR2 SNEGSKA (reference sequence). The germline V and J ends were trimmed by 5 bases and 5 bases, with 5 bases remaining between them. This CDR3 has 10 residues. Repertoires were generated with immunoSEQ multiplex PCR, while TCRdb's copy carries only in-frame clones and drops some. The sample yields about 54,000 clones, 80% to 90% seen once. This TCR came from an adult with an advanced solid tumor such as melanoma, head and neck, liver or kidney cancer. This sequence joins TRBV20-1 and TRBJ2-3; no definite D call. Sequenced here: CD4+ or CD8+ T cells sorted from blood, sampled in a trial of the OX40 agonist ivuxolimab. The CDR3 DNA is TGCAGTGCTTGGGTAGATACGCAGTATTTT. Protein: CSAWVDTQYF.